The 30 T cell receptor beta chains below all came from one sample that was sequenced in a study of blood T cell repertoires in COVID-19. The data were produced by immunoSEQ multiplex PCR, yet TCRdb's version contains in-frame clones alone and is incomplete. The profile shows roughly 350,000 clones, approximately 91% of them singletons. The sample was peripheral blood. All receptors come from a woman between 65 and 79 years old with COVID-19, enrolled during active disease.

This sequence joins TRBV5-1 and TRBJ1-1; a weak D match, TRBD1 (5 bases). The V end lost 7 bases, the J end lost 4 bases, and 8 bases lay between the germline ends. Germline V lookup: CDR1 SGHRS, CDR2 YFSETQ. The CDR3 length is 11 residues. The DNA for the CDR3 is TGCGCCAGCTTGGGGGGCACTGAAGCTTTCTTT. Translated: CASLGGTEAFF.

The chain couples TRBV11-2 to TRBJ2-3; D remains unclear. The V gene's germline CDR1 is SGHAT and CDR2 FQNNGV. Trimming shortened V by 3 bases and J by 0 bases, and 7 bases separated the two germline ends. The CDR3 spans 14 residues. This chain's CDR3 is CASSLKPSTDTQYF. CDR3 DNA sequence: TGTGCCAGCAGCTTGAAGCCTAGCACAGATACGCAGTATTTT. The complete variable domain, with remaining parts taken from reference TRBV11-2 and TRBJ2-3, reads EAGVAQSPRYKIIEKRQSVAFWCNPISGHATLYWYQQILGQGPKLLIQFQNNGVVDDSQLPKDRFSAERLKGVDSTLKIQPAKLEDSAVYLCASSLKPSTDTQYFGPGTRLTVL.

As DNA, the CDR3 is TGTGCCAGCAGTGAATCAGGGAACACCATATATTTT. Protein: CASSESGNTIYF. The chain uses TRBV25-1 and TRBJ1-3; tentative D call: TRBD1 (5 bases). Germline CDR1 is MGHDK and CDR2 is SYGVNS. The ends were cut back, 1 base at V and 7 bases at J, with 5 bases in the middle. The CDR3 runs 12 residues.

The rearrangement joins TRBV20-1 to TRBJ2-1; a weak D match, TRBD2 (5 bases). The germline CDR1 and CDR2 sequences are DFQATT and SNEGSKA (reference sequence). Deletions cut 3 bases from V and 6 bases from J, with 15 bases between. The CDR3 is made up of 14 amino acids. The CDR3 DNA sequence: TGCAGTGCTAGTCCCCCAACCGCGGGCAATGAGCAGTTCTTC. Translated: CSASPPTAGNEQFF.

The chain combines TRBV30 with TRBJ2-7; no clear D. This CDR3 comprises 11 residues. V dropped 4 bases and J dropped 4 bases, with 8 bases sitting between them. Germline-derived CDR1 and CDR2 are GTSNPN and SVGIG (reference sequence). Here the CDR3 reads CAWMSQYEQYF. The CDR3 DNA follows: TGTGCCTGGATGTCCCAATACGAGCAGTACTTC.

The rearrangement joins TRBV5-4 to TRBJ1-5; TRBD1 matches at 11 bases. The CDR3 sequence is 17 residues long. The junction had 6 bases not matched to a gene; V was cut back by 4 bases and J by 0 bases. CDR1 and CDR2 from the germline V gene are SGHNT and YYREEE (reference sequence). Written as DNA, the CDR3 is TGTGCCAGCAGCCAAACCGGGACAGGGGGTAGCAATCAGCCCCAGCATTTT. Translation gives CASSQTGTGGSNQPQHF.

The J gene is TRBJ2-3, the V gene TRBV11-2; 16 positions agree with TRBD2. Trimming at V came to 0 bases and at J to 1 base, leaving 7 bases not matched to a gene. This CDR3 spans 20 amino acids. The germline CDR1 and CDR2 sequences are SGHAT and FQNNGV. The CDR3, as DNA: TGTGCCAGCAGCTTAGAGCCCGGGACTAGCGGGGGGGCTCGCACAGATACGCAGTATTTT. This codes for CASSLEPGTSGGARTDTQYF.

The chain combines TRBV2 with TRBJ1-5; 9 bases are shared with TRBD1. The germline V gene has CDR1 SNHLY and CDR2 FYNNEI. V trimming: 3 bases; J trimming: 6 bases; junction bases outside the gene matches: 6. This CDR3 contains 15 residues. This CDR3 reads CASSDGQGRLQPQHF. The CDR3 DNA follows: TGTGCCAGCAGTGACGGACAGGGGCGTCTTCAGCCCCAGCATTTT.

V and J are TRBV28 and TRBJ1-6; 9 nucleotides line up with TRBD1. Germline assignment: CDR1 MDHEN and CDR2 SYDVKM. With V trimmed by 8 bases and J by 7 bases, 0 bases remained unmatched. This CDR3 is built from 12 residues. This chain's CDR3 is CASGQGNSPLHF. The DNA for the CDR3 is TGTGCCAGCGGACAGGGGAATTCACCCCTCCACTTT.

The chain couples TRBV6-5 to TRBJ1-5; 7 bases fit TRBD1. The trim removed 6 bases at V and 3 bases at J, leaving 2 bases unmatched. From germline, CDR1 is MNHEY and CDR2 SVGAGI. The length of the CDR3 is 13 residues. The CDR3 region is CASRQGTNQPQHF. The CDR3 nucleotides read TGTGCCAGCAGACAGGGGACCAATCAGCCCCAGCATTTT.

V and J are TRBV28 and TRBJ2-3; TRBD1 is a possible D gene (6 bases). Trimming stripped 6 bases from V and 5 bases from J, with 12 bases between. Per the germline V gene, CDR1 is MDHEN and CDR2 is SYDVKM. CDR3 length: 13 amino acids. CDR3 bases: TGTGCCAGCAGGAACCAGGGGAGAGATACGCAGTATTTT. Its protein is CASRNQGRDTQYF.

This clone was detected once. The chain couples TRBV24-1 to TRBJ2-3, with 8 bases that match TRBD1. The V segment lost 4 bases and the J segment 4 bases; nucleotides outside the gene matches: 3. The germline V gene has CDR1 KGHDR and CDR2 SFDVKD. The length of the CDR3 is 14 residues. Here the CDR3 reads CATSEGQDPDTQYF. Here the CDR3 DNA reads TGTGCCACCAGTGAGGGACAGGATCCAGATACGCAGTATTTT.

This clone was detected a few times. The chain recombines TRBV7-6 with TRBJ2-3; TRBD2 matches 10 bases. Germline CDR1 and CDR2: SGHVS and FNYEAQ. The CDR3 has 16 amino acids. V was pared by 1 base and J by 2 bases, with 3 bases of the junction left unmatched. The CDR3 sequence is CASSLGTSGYTDTQYF. CDR3 bases: TGTGCCAGCAGCTTAGGGACTAGCGGATACACAGATACGCAGTATTTT.

The chain joins TRBV9 to TRBJ2-1; maybe TRBD2 (7 bases). V was shortened by 4 bases and J by 2 bases, with 16 bases between the two germline ends. There are 16 residues in the CDR3. Germline V CDR1 and CDR2: SGDLS, YYNGEE. This CDR3 reads CASSPGGRKTYNEQFF. CDR3 bases: TGTGCCAGCAGCCCGGGGGGCAGGAAGACCTACAATGAGCAGTTCTTC. Full variable domain (rest looked up from reference TRBV9 and TRBJ2-1): DSGVTQTPKHLITATGQRVTLRCSPRSGDLSVYWYQQSLDQGLQFLIQYYNGEERAKGNILERFSAQQFPDLHSELNLSSLELGDSALYFCASSPGGRKTYNEQFFGPGTRLTVL.

The rearrangement uses TRBV7-9 and TRBJ2-1; D call uncertain. V was cut by 5 bases and J by 10 bases, with 6 bases left in between. Germline CDR1 and CDR2: SEHNR and FQNEAQ (reference sequence). This CDR3 has 10 amino acids. The CDR3 DNA reads TGTGCCAGCAGCGCGGCCGAGCAGTTCTTC. Protein product: CASSAAEQFF.

The chain uses TRBV7-9 and TRBJ2-7, with no clear D. CDR3 length: 13 amino acids. Trimming left V 0 bases short and J 9 bases short, with 12 bases between. Germline loops: CDR1 SEHNR, CDR2 FQNEAQ (reference sequence). DNA of the CDR3: TGTGCCAGCAGCTTAGCGCTGGCCACATTGCAGTACTTC. Its translation is CASSLALATLQYF. The whole variable domain, remainder taken from reference TRBV7-9 and TRBJ2-7, is DTGVSQNPRHKITKRGQNVTFRCDPISEHNRLYWYRQTLGQGPEFLTYFQNEAQLEKSRLLSDRFSAERPKGSFSTLEIQRTEQGDSAMYLCASSLALATLQYFGPGTRLTVT.

The chain combines TRBV6-6 with TRBJ2-7; 7 bases match TRBD1. V was pared by 4 bases and J by 2 bases, with 11 bases of the junction left unmatched. CDR1 is MNHNY, CDR2 SVGAGI, per germline (reference sequence). The CDR3 consists of 16 residues. CDR3 DNA sequence: TGTGCCAGCAGTTCCTCAGAGGGGGCGACTCCCTACGAGCAGTACTTC. It specifies CASSSSEGATPYEQYF.

V is TRBV28 and J is TRBJ1-6; D unresolved. Trimming took 5 bases from V and 6 from J, leaving 5 bases between them. CDR1 MDHEN and CDR2 SYDVKM come from the germline V gene. CDR3 length: 12 residues. The CDR3 loop is CASSISNSPLHF. For the CDR3, the DNA is TGTGCCAGCAGTATCTCTAATTCACCCCTCCACTTT.

The chain has TRBV9 and TRBJ1-2; no clear D gene. V shed 5 bases and J shed 6 bases, with 11 bases lying between them. The CDR3 runs to 12 residues. The V gene's germline CDR1 is SGDLS and CDR2 YYNGEE. This CDR3 is CASSGEYDGYTF. CDR3 bases: TGTGCCAGCAGTGGGGAGTATGATGGCTACACCTTC.

V usage is TRBV6-6 and J usage is TRBJ1-6, with 8 bases fitting TRBD1. J gave up 7 bases and V 4 bases, and 6 bases lay outside the gene matches. The V gene's germline CDR1 is MNHNY and CDR2 SVGAGI (reference sequence). There are 15 residues in the CDR3. The CDR3 loop is CASSSETGANSPLHF. CDR3 sequence (DNA): TGTGCCAGCAGTTCCGAGACAGGGGCAAATTCACCCCTCCACTTT.

The V and J genes are TRBV28 and TRBJ2-3, with 9 bases identical to TRBD2. The germline V gene has CDR1 MDHEN and CDR2 SYDVKM. The CDR3 sequence is 14 residues long. Unmatched junction bases numbered 2, after V lost 6 bases and J lost 1 base. CDR3 amino acids: CASRSSGGTDTQYF. The CDR3 DNA is TGTGCCAGCAGATCTAGCGGGGGCACAGATACGCAGTATTTT.

The V and J genes are TRBV24-1 and TRBJ1-2; D is undetermined. The length of the CDR3 is 13 residues. CDR1 is KGHDR and CDR2 is SFDVKD in the germline V gene. V shed 5 bases and J shed 4 bases, with 10 bases lying between them. For the CDR3, the DNA is TGTGCCACCAGTGGTTACGCGGGCTATGGCTACACCTTC. Translating gives CATSGYAGYGYTF.

The DNA for the CDR3 is TGTGCCAGCAGTGACCGGGTCCCCTCTGGGGCCAACGTCCTGACTTTC. Protein product: CASSDRVPSGANVLTF. V gene TRBV27 combines with J gene TRBJ2-6; the D is unclear. There are 16 residues in the CDR3. V was pared by 5 bases and J by 0 bases, with 11 bases between. CDR1 MNHEY and CDR2 SMNVEV come from the germline V gene (reference sequence).

The V call is TRBV30, the J call TRBJ1-1; D is ambiguous. V lost 2 bases, J lost 4 bases, and 8 bases lay in between. CDR1 GTSNPN and CDR2 SVGIG come from the germline V gene (reference sequence). The CDR3 sequence is 12 residues long. CDR3 DNA: TGTGCCTGGAGTCGAGCGGGCACTGAAGCTTTCTTT. Translating it yields CAWSRAGTEAFF.

The V call is TRBV2, the J call TRBJ2-3, with 8 bases that match TRBD2. The CDR3 covers 16 residues. Trimming cost V 4 bases and J 3 bases; bases outside gene matches: 9. Looked up from germline, CDR1 is SNHLY and CDR2 is FYNNEI. The CDR3 region has the DNA TGTGCCAGCAGTGTAGAGGGCGGGGGGCTTACAGATACGCAGTATTTT. Its translation: CASSVEGGGLTDTQYF. Complete variable domain (other parts from reference TRBV2 and TRBJ2-3): EPEVTQTPSHQVTQMGQEVILRCVPISNHLYFYWYRQILGQKVEFLVSFYNNEISEKSEIFDDQFSVERPDGSNFTLKIRSTKLEDSAMYFCASSVEGGGLTDTQYFGPGTRLTVL.

The count of this clone is one. The chain employs TRBV18 and TRBJ2-1; a possible D gene is TRBD2 (5 bases). The CDR3 covers 16 residues. CDR1 KGHSH and CDR2 LQKENI come from the germline V gene. V lost 3 bases, J lost 6 bases, and 18 bases lay in between. The CDR3, as DNA: TGTGCCAGCTCACCTCTCCGGGGAAAGGTTAGCAATGAGCAGTTCTTC. The encoded protein is CASSPLRGKVSNEQFF.

V gene TRBV19 combines with J gene TRBJ1-2, with D perhaps matching TRBD1 (5 bases). The CDR3 runs 15 residues. V was cut by 1 base and J by 8 bases, with 17 bases left in between. CDR1 is LNHDA and CDR2 is SQIVND in the germline V gene (reference sequence). In DNA, the CDR3 is TGTGCCAGTAGTATAGTTTTGGACACTCTCTACGGCTACACCTTC. This gives the protein CASSIVLDTLYGYTF.

The chain couples TRBV19 to TRBJ1-2; D remains unclear. Trimming removed 5 bases from V and 5 bases from J, with 18 bases in between. The CDR3 contains 15 residues. The germline V gene encodes CDR1 LNHDA and CDR2 SQIVND (reference sequence). CDR3 amino acids: CASSPSAEKSYGYTF. CDR3 nucleotides: TGTGCCAGTAGTCCCTCGGCGGAGAAGAGTTATGGCTACACCTTC.

The J gene is TRBJ1-5, the V gene TRBV19; D remains ambiguous. The CDR3 is 16 residues long. The ends were cut back, 6 bases at V and 0 bases at J, with 15 bases in the middle. Germline-derived CDR1 and CDR2 are LNHDA and SQIVND (reference sequence). The CDR3 sequence: CASSHSRDYSNQPQHF. CDR3 nucleotide sequence: TGTGCCAGTAGCCACTCGCGAGACTATAGCAATCAGCCCCAGCATTTT.

The gene calls are TRBV6-5 and TRBJ1-1, with D perhaps matching TRBD1 (5 bases). The CDR3 loop spans 12 amino acids. Germline V lookup: CDR1 MNHEY, CDR2 SVGAGI. The germline V and J ends were trimmed by 10 bases and 5 bases, with 14 bases remaining between them. CDR3 in amino acids: CATRDSGTEAFF. The CDR3, as DNA: TGTGCCACCCGGGACTCAGGGACTGAAGCTTTCTTT.